A selection of T cell receptor beta chains follows, all from one sample in a study of metastatic and nonmetastatic thyroid tumors. With MiXCR, TCRdb reprocessed the PCR reads. The sample gives around 40,000 clones, about 13% of which show up once; 9.5% is in the top ten. Source material: blood. Receptors originate from a female donor with papillary thyroid cancer or a benign thyroid nodule (not recorded which). Some clones in this sample may be carry-over from other donors' samples. The CDR3 runs from the conserved cysteine through the conserved F or W. Each record gives: V gene, D gene, CDR3 length, J gene, clone size, CDR3 DNA, CDR3 protein. The D gene is left open where the match is weak. Rows may omit the clone size; those that give it use once, few, many or a size class.

>TRBV6-1|TRBD2|14|TRBJ2-5|many
TGTGCCAGCGAAAAGGAGAGACTAGCTGAGACCCAGTACTTC
CASEKERLAETQYF
>TRBV28|.|16|TRBJ2-1|many
TGTGCCAGCGTCCCCTCGGTGGGAGGGGGTTACAATGAGCAGTTCTTC
CASVPSVGGGYNEQFF
>TRBV11-1|.|12|TRBJ2-7|many
TGTGCCAGCAGCTCAGATTCCTACGAGCAGTACTTC
CASSSDSYEQYF
>TRBV7-9|TRBD2|14|TRBJ2-5|many
TGTGCCAGCAGCCGGCTAGCGGGACAAGAGACCCAGTACTTC
CASSRLAGQETQYF
>TRBV5-4|TRBD2|14|TRBJ2-7|many
TGTGCCAGCAGAACCAGCGGGAGGACCTACGAGCAGTACTTC
CASRTSGRTYEQYF
>TRBV10-3|TRBD1|14|TRBJ1-6|many
TGTGCCATCTCCCGGGACAGGGGAAGTTCACCCCTCCACTTT
CAISRDRGSSPLHF
>TRBV19|.|14|TRBJ1-2|.
TGTGCCAGTATTCGTCCTCAAGCGGGCTATGGCTACACCTTC
CASIRPQAGYGYTF
>TRBV5-1|.|15|TRBJ1-1|.
TGCGCCAGCAGCTTGGCCGGCTTCATTAACACTGAAGCTTTCTTT
CASSLAGFINTEAFF
>TRBV6-1|.|15|TRBJ1-2|.
TGTGCCAGCAGTCCTGAGGGCAGGGGCCACTATGGCTACACCTTC
CASSPEGRGHYGYTF
>TRBV7-2|TRBD2|14|TRBJ2-5|.
TGTACCAGCAGTCAGCAGCGGGAGAGCGAGACCCAGTACTTC
CTSSQQRESETQYF
>TRBV20-1|TRBD1|14|TRBJ1-3|.
TGCAGTGCTAGGAGGACAGGGTCTGGAAACACCATATATTTT
CSARRTGSGNTIYF
>TRBV10-3|.|15|TRBJ1-1|few
TGTGCCATCAGTGATACCCCGGGGAGAGGGACTGAAGCTTTCTTT
CAISDTPGRGTEAFF
>TRBV30|TRBD1|13|TRBJ1-6|many
TGTGCCTGGAGAGGGGGCTTGGATTCACCCCTCCACTTT
CAWRGGLDSPLHF
>TRBV7-3|TRBD2|16|TRBJ2-3|many
TGTGCCAGCAGCCCCCAACTAGCGGGAGGCCCAGATACGCAGTATTTT
CASSPQLAGGPDTQYF
>TRBV5-1|TRBD2|17|TRBJ2-3|many
TGCGCCAGCAGCTCGCGGACTAGCGGGAGCAGCACAGATACGCAGTATTTT
CASSSRTSGSSTDTQYF
>TRBV20-1|.|12|TRBJ2-1|many
TGCAGTGCTAGAGATCGCGTAAGTGAGCAGTTCTTC
CSARDRVSEQFF
>TRBV28|.|14|TRBJ1-2|medium-sized
TGTGCCAGCAGTTTGTTGGGGGCGCGGGCTGGCTACACCTTC
CASSLLGARAGYTF
>TRBV5-1|.|17|TRBJ2-7|many
TGCGCCAGCAGCTTCACGATAACAGGGGGAGGGTCCTACGAGCAGTACTTC
CASSFTITGGGSYEQYF
>TRBV7-9|.|17|TRBJ2-3|many
TGTGCCAGCAGCTTAGAAGTTGGTGACAGCTTTGCAGATACGCAGTATTTT
CASSLEVGDSFADTQYF
>TRBV5-1|.|17|TRBJ1-3|many
TGCGCCAGCAGCGAAGACAATCCCCAATTCTCCGGAAACACCATATATTTT
CASSEDNPQFSGNTIYF
>TRBV11-1|.|13|TRBJ2-1|many
TGTGCCAGCAGCTTAGCGCTCGGGGGTATTCAGTTCTTC
CASSLALGGIQFF